The sequence of this TCR beta chain was determined in a study of shared clonotypes between healthy human individuals. Overall study context: Donors, aged 18 to 49, were a couple of women and three men. Overall study results and limits: Larger estimated richness was generally recorded for naive subsets relative to memory subsets.

The germline V and J ends were trimmed by 6 bases and 0 bases, with 18 bases remaining between them. CDR1 MDHEN and CDR2 SYDVKM come from the germline V gene. This CDR3 has 18 residues. Each of the donors was a healthy adult who was HIV-negative and had not had a recent acute infection or vaccination. The authors divided CD4+ cells into CD45RA+ naive and CD45RA-negative memory subsets. In the case of this clone: Its target is not known.

Clones were sequenced by immunoSEQ multiplex PCR, and TCRdb holds only the in-frame ones, with some missing. The sample records roughly 1,500,000 clones, approximately 98% being singletons. The source of this sequence is a man under 40 in good health. The sequencing input was naive CD4+ T cells sorted from blood. Subset of the sample: CD45RA+ positively selected. The genes are TRBV28 and TRBJ2-6; D is tentatively TRBD1 or TRBD2 (5 bases each). This CDR3 is CASSDRGGSSSGANVLTF. In DNA form, the CDR3 reads TGTGCCAGCAGCGACCGTGGGGGTTCAAGCTCTGGGGCCAACGTCCTGACTTTC.